This T cell receptor beta chain was documented in a study of graft-versus-host responses after intestinal transplantation. Study-wide context: Recipients received multivisceral, liver-intestinal, or isolated intestinal transplants. Every recipient underwent anti-thymocyte globulin induction, then tacrolimus and steroids for roughly three years.

Germline CDR1 and CDR2: MDHEN and SYDVKM. The ends lost 8 bases at V and 9 bases at J; junction bases unmatched: 8. The CDR3 extends over 14 amino acids. TCRdb's table, derived via immunoSEQ multiplex PCR, lists solely in-frame clones and lacks some. The table lists 50,000 or so clones, approximately 92% of them singletons. The rearrangement links TRBV28 to TRBJ2-1; TRBD2 matches at 12 bases. The specimen was PBMCs, collected 786 days after a first intestinal transplant, on the day of a second. This sequence was found in a human patient who received an intestinal transplant, so some T cells may come from the graft donor. CDR3 sequence reads: CASGRTSGKGEQFF. Here the CDR3 DNA reads TGTGCCAGCGGTCGGACTAGCGGGAAAGGTGAGCAGTTCTTC.